Each of the 22 T cell receptor beta chains below was sequenced from the same sample in a study of synovial regulatory T cells in juvenile arthritis (dated by TCRdb to 2013 to 2016). Library prep was done by the immunoSEQ multiplex PCR assay. TCRdb re-hosts the immuneACCESS table, in-frame sequences only. Its copies lack some clones; in the studies checked, an unresolved V gene accounts for under half of them, and the cause for the rest is not known. The table of this sample itemizes about 9,600 clones. The ten top clones hold about 1.9% of the sample. The sample was Treg cells from blood. Taken with the paper, the label for cell subset or site translates to: remaining (HLA-DR-negative) circulating blood Treg cells. These receptors came from a donor aged 2-30 years with juvenile idiopathic arthritis.

The rearrangement links TRBV6-5 to TRBJ1-2; the D gene TCRdb calls, TRBD1, cannot be checked with no DNA. Germline V CDR1 and CDR2: MNHEY, SVGAGI. The CDR3 is made up of 15 amino acids. No DNA accompanies this entry. The CDR3: CASSWAGGRLGGYTF.

The gene calls are TRBV9 and TRBJ2-5; TCRdb designates TRBD1, a call that cannot be tested without DNA. The CDR3 sequence is 15 residues long. No DNA appears here. Germline V CDR1 and CDR2: SGDLS, YYNGEE. CDR3: CASSTDPGTKETQYF.

V usage is TRBV29-1 and J usage is TRBJ2-7; TCRdb's D call, TRBD1, is unchecked because there is no DNA. CDR3 length: 12 amino acids. DNA is not on record. Germline-derived CDR1 and CDR2 are SQVTM and ANQGSEA. CDR3 region: CSVVDRRYEQYF.

The CDR3 sequence: CASRRSFSETQYF. The chain couples TRBV2 to TRBJ2-5; TCRdb reports TRBD2, a call that lacks DNA to check it against. CDR1 is SNHLY, CDR2 FYNNEI, per germline. The CDR3 covers 13 residues. No DNA is listed.

The CDR3 sequence is CASSLFWEQPQHF. The chain carries TRBV7-2 and TRBJ1-5. Germline loops: CDR1 SGHTA, CDR2 FQGNSA. The CDR3 contains 13 residues. No DNA appears here.

This clone is labeled medium-sized (0.01 to 0.1%) based on frequency. This chain connects TRBV6-4 to TRBJ1-6. CDR1 and CDR2 from the germline V gene are MRHNA and SNTAGT. The CDR3 extends over 13 amino acids. The DNA is not on file. CDR3: CASREDFNSPLHF.

This clone is deemed medium-sized by its frequency. V usage is TRBV30 and J usage is TRBJ1-4. CDR3 length equals 14 residues. No DNA sequence was recorded. Germline CDR1 and CDR2: GTSNPN and SVGIG (reference sequence). This CDR3 reads CAWSVNEGGRKLFF. Full variable domain (missing parts from reference TRBV30 and TRBJ1-4): SQTIHQWPATLVQPVGSPLSLECTVEGTSNPNLYWYRQAAGRGLQLLFYSVGIGQISSEVPQNLSASRPQDRQFILSSKKLLLSDSGFYLCAWSVNEGGRKLFFGSGTQLSVL.

The chain employs TRBV18 and TRBJ2-1; TCRdb's assignment of TRBD2 cannot be checked, as there is no DNA. The CDR3 runs to 15 residues. No DNA appears here. Germline CDR1 reads KGHSH; CDR2 reads LQKENI. This CDR3 is CASSPLAGAYNEQFF.

V and J are TRBV6-5 and TRBJ1-5; TCRdb's D call, TRBD1, is unchecked because there is no DNA. From germline, CDR1 is MNHEY and CDR2 SVGAGI. The CDR3 length is 15 residues. The DNA is not on file. CDR3: CASSKDRGRNQPQHF.

This chain uses TRBV19 with TRBJ1-1. The CDR3 has 13 amino acids. DNA was not recorded. Germline-derived CDR1 and CDR2 are LNHDA and SQIVND (reference sequence). The CDR3 is CASSIYRYTEAFF.

The chain couples TRBV6-1 to TRBJ2-7; the TCRdb call, TRBD2, lacks DNA for checking. CDR1 and CDR2 from the germline V gene are MNHNS and SASEGT. The CDR3 totals 15 residues. There is no recorded DNA. CDR3 residues: CASSVWGGKVHEQYF.

Here the CDR3 reads CAIRAIDRVTGELFF. The chain recombines TRBV10-3 with TRBJ2-2; absent DNA, TCRdb's TRBD1 call cannot be checked. From germline, CDR1 is ENHRY and CDR2 SYGVKD. The CDR3 extends over 15 amino acids. DNA for this receptor is not on file.

This chain uses TRBV9 with TRBJ2-2; TCRdb returns TRBD1, unconfirmable since there is no DNA. The length of the CDR3 is 17 residues. The DNA sequence is not available. Germline V gives CDR1 SGDLS, CDR2 YYNGEE. The CDR3 protein is CASSVDGTPRLTGELFF.

The chain uses TRBV4-3 and TRBJ1-1. Germline V gene lookup returns CDR1 LGHNA and CDR2 YSLEER. The CDR3 sequence is 13 residues long. A DNA sequence was not provided. Here the CDR3 reads CASSQRGVTEAFF.

The chain recombines TRBV29-1 with TRBJ1-2. Looked up from germline, CDR1 is SQVTM and CDR2 is ANQGSEA. There are 12 residues in the CDR3. No DNA appears here. The CDR3 here is CSVVKGSAGYTF.

J is TRBJ2-3 and V is TRBV19; there is no DNA to check the TCRdb D call of TRBD2. This CDR3 has 17 residues. The DNA is not on file. The germline CDR1 and CDR2 sequences are LNHDA and SQIVND (reference sequence). CDR3 loop: CASSPRTSSVSPDTQYF.

The chain links TRBV5-5 to TRBJ1-2; absent DNA, TCRdb's TRBD1 call cannot be checked. Germline V gene sequence: CDR1 SGHKS, CDR2 YYEKEE (reference sequence). The CDR3 runs to 16 residues. No DNA has been recorded. CDR3 in amino acids: CASSLALQGVFYGYTF.

J is TRBJ2-4 and V is TRBV6-6; TCRdb returns TRBD2, unconfirmable since there is no DNA. Germline V gene sequence: CDR1 MNHNY, CDR2 SVGAGI (reference sequence). The CDR3 sequence is 15 residues long. No DNA is given. This CDR3 reads CASSYSGIAKNIQYF.

J is TRBJ1-2 and V is TRBV11-2. Germline CDR1 and CDR2: SGHAT and FQNNGV. The CDR3 runs to 17 residues. The nucleotide record is missing. The CDR3 loop is CASSLGRGRKTNYGYTF.

The chain couples TRBV7-2 to TRBJ2-3; TCRdb selects TRBD2, and the lack of DNA leaves this call unchecked. The CDR3 is made up of 14 amino acids. The protein alone is recorded here. Germline assignment: CDR1 SGHTA and CDR2 FQGNSA. The CDR3 protein is CASSLALRADTQYF.

The chain uses TRBV7-6 and TRBJ1-1. The CDR3 runs 15 residues. The entry carries no DNA sequence. Germline V gene data show CDR1 as SGHVS and CDR2 as FNYEAQ. The CDR3 protein is CASSRKEVWNTEAFF.

The chain joins TRBV27 to TRBJ1-6; TCRdb's D call, TRBD1, is unchecked because there is no DNA. CDR1 is MNHEY, CDR2 SMNVEV, per germline (reference sequence). The CDR3 has 14 residues. Only the protein is on record. The CDR3 reads CASSLLGRVAPLHF.